The sample holds a few counts of the clone carrying this TCR beta chain. This record comes from a study of blood T cell repertoires in COVID-19. V shed 3 bases and J shed 4 bases, with 15 bases lying between them. Germline V gives CDR1 SGHAT, CDR2 FQNNGV. The CDR3 sequence is 15 residues long. As processed by the authors: It was from reference gene primer amplification that nucleated cell counts were estimated. Only in-frame clones appear in the TCRdb table, and some are missing; sequencing was by immunoSEQ multiplex PCR. V and J calls and clone size are as listed in that table; D and trimming were resolved from the DNA. The table records around 360,000 clones, approximately 87% of them present only once.

The sample was PBMCs or T cells enriched from blood (not recorded which). The chain couples TRBV11-2 to TRBJ1-2, with D possibly matching TRBD1 (5 bases). This receptor was obtained from a man aged 40-49 years in a cohort exposed to, infected with or recovered from COVID-19 (not recorded which). The DNA of the CDR3 is TGTGCCAGCAGCTTTCGACAGACCGCCCTCTATGGCTACACCTTC. This sequence encodes CASSFRQTALYGYTF.